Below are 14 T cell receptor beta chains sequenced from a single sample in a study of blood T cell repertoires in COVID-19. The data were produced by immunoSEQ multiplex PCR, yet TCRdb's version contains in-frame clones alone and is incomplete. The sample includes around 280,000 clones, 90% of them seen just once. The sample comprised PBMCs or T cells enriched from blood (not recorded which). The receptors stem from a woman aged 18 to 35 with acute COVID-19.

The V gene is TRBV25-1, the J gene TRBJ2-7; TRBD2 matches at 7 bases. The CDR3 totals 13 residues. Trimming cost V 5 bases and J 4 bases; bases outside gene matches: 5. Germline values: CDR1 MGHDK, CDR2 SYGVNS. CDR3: CASSKPSGYEQYF. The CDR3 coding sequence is TGTGCCAGCAGTAAGCCTAGCGGTTACGAGCAGTACTTC.

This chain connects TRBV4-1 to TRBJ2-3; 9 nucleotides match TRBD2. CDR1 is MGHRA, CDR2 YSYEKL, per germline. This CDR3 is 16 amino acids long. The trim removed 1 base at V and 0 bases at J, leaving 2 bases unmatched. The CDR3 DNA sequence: TGCGCCAGCAGCCAAGCAGCGGGAGGAAGCACAGATACGCAGTATTTT. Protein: CASSQAAGGSTDTQYF.

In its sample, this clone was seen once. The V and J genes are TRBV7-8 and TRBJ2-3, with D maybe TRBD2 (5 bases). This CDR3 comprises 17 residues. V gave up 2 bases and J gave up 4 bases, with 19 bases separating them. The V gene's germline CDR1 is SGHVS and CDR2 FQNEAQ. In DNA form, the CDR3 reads TGTGCCAGCAGCTTAACCCACTCCCGGGATTTCTCAGATACGCAGTATTTT. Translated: CASSLTHSRDFSDTQYF.

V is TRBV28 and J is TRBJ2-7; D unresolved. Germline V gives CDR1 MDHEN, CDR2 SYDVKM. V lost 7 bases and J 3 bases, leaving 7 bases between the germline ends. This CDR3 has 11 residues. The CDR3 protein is CASTFNYEQYF. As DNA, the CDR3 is TGTGCCAGCACTTTTAACTACGAGCAGTACTTC. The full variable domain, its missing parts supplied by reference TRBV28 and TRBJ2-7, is DVKVTQSSRYLVKRTGEKVFLECVQDMDHENMFWYRQDPGLGLRLIYFSYDVKMKEKGDIPEGYSVSREKKERFSLILESASTNQTSMYLCASTFNYEQYFGPGTRLTVT.

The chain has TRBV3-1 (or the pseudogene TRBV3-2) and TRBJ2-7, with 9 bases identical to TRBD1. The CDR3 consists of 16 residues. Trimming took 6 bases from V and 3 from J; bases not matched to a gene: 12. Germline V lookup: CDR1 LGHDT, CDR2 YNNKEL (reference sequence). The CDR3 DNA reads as TGTGCCAGCAGGCCCGGCGGGACAGGGACCTTCTACGAGCAGTACTTC. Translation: CASRPGGTGTFYEQYF.

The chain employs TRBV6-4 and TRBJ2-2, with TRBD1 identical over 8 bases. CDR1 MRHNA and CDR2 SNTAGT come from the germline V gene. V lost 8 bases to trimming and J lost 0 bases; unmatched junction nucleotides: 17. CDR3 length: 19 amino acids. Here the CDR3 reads CASPYPLDRAKANTGELFF. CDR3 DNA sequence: TGTGCCAGCCCCTACCCGTTGGACAGGGCAAAAGCGAACACCGGGGAGCTGTTTTTT.

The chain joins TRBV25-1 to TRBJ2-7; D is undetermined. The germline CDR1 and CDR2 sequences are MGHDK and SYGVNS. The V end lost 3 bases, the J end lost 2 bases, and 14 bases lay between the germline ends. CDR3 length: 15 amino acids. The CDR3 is CASSDVYGGTYEQYF. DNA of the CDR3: TGTGCCAGCAGTGACGTCTATGGCGGAACCTACGAGCAGTACTTC.

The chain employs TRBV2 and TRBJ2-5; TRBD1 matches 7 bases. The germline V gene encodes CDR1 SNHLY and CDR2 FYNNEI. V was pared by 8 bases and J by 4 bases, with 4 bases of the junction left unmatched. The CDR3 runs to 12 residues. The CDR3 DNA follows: TGTGCCAGCTCCAGGGACAGAGAGACCCAGTACTTC. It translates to CASSRDRETQYF.

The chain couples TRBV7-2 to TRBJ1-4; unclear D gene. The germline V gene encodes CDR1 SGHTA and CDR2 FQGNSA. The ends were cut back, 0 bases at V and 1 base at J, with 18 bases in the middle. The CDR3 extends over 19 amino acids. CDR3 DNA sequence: TGTGCCAGCAGCTTAGCCCGGCCAGGAGCGGGCAGAACTAATGAAAAACTGTTTTTT. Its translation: CASSLARPGAGRTNEKLFF.

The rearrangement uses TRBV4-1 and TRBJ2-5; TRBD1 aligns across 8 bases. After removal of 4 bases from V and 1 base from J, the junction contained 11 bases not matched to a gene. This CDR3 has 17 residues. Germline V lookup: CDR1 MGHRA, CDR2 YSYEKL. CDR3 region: CASSRFNRGTGQETQYF. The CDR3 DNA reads TGCGCCAGCAGCCGGTTTAACAGGGGGACGGGCCAAGAGACCCAGTACTTC.

As DNA, the CDR3 is TGTGCCAGTAGTACCATTTGGACAGGGCCCAATCAGCCCCAGCATTTT. It encodes CASSTIWTGPNQPQHF. The chain carries TRBV19 and TRBJ1-5; TRBD1 matches at 8 bases. Germline V CDR1 and CDR2: LNHDA, SQIVND (reference sequence). CDR3 size: 16 residues. V was clipped by 4 bases and J by 3 bases; unmatched bases: 8.

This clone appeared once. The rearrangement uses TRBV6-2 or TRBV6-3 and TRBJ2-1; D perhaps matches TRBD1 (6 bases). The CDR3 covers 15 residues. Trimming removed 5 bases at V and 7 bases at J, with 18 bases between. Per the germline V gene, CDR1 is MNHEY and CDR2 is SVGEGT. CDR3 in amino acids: CASSDHRELGNEQFF. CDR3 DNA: TGTGCCAGCAGTGACCACAGGGAGTTGGGGAATGAGCAGTTCTTC.

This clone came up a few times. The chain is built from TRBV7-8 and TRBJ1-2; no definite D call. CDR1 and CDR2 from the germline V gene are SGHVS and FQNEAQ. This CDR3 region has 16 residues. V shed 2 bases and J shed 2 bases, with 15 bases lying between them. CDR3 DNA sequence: TGTGCCAGCAGCTTAAACGTGGCAGAAGTAAACTATGGCTACACCTTC. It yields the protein CASSLNVAEVNYGYTF. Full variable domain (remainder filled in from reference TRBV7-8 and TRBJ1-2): GAGVSQSPRYKVAKRGQDVALRCDPISGHVSLFWYQQALGQGPEFLTYFQNEAQLDKSGLPSDRFFAERPEGSVSTLKIQRTQQEDSAVYLCASSLNVAEVNYGYTFGSGTRLTVV.

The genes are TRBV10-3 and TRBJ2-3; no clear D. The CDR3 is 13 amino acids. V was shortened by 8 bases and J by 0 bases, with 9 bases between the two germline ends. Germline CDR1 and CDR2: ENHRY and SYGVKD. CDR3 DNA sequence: TGTGCCATCGAGGCAGCTAGCACAGATACGCAGTATTTT. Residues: CAIEAASTDTQYF.